This TCR beta chain was recovered during a study of blood T cell repertoires in COVID-19. Study overall: T cells, B-cell-depleted T cells, or PBMCs provided the cDNA or gDNA that served as material.

Germline V gives CDR1 MDHEN, CDR2 SYDVKM. This CDR3 has 14 residues. V lost 7 bases, J lost 8 bases, and 11 bases stayed unmatched. Some clones are missing from TCRdb's copy, which holds only in-frame ones; the method was immunoSEQ multiplex PCR. The table lists approximately 300,000 clones, around 87% of them singletons. The sequencing input was peripheral blood. The clonotype comes from a man aged 50-59 years with active or convalescent COVID-19. This chain connects TRBV28 to TRBJ1-3, with 7 bases identical to TRBD1. The CDR3 here is CASTLTGFGDTIYF. CDR3 DNA sequence: TGTGCCAGCACCCTGACAGGGTTCGGAGACACCATATATTTT. The full variable domain, rest sourced from reference TRBV28 and TRBJ1-3, is DVKVTQSSRYLVKRTGEKVFLECVQDMDHENMFWYRQDPGLGLRLIYFSYDVKMKEKGDIPEGYSVSREKKERFSLILESASTNQTSMYLCASTLTGFGDTIYFGEGSWLTVV.